One T cell receptor beta chain is described in this entry. Its cognate antigen has yet to be identified. Counted from cysteine to phenylalanine, this CDR3 has 15 amino acids. Only CDR3 DNA remains: 45 bases, in frame from the first base. CDR1 and CDR2 are drawn from the germline V gene: MNHEY, SVGAGI. V was cut back by 4 bases and J by 2 bases, leaving a gap of 12 bases between them. The data are from a study of cytomegalovirus exposure and HLA in healthy donors (dated by TCRdb to the late 2010s). Regarding the complete study: An earlier analysis of 587 of the donors reported 276 Gb of sequence data and 90 million to 120 million unique TCR beta sequences obtained from approximately 180 million T cells. Roughly 310 gigabases of sequencing data and approximately 80 million unique TCR sequences were included in an early release covering 550 to 650 HLA-typed donors. Of the 300 to 400 genotyped donors, approximately 83% fell in the genetic ancestry cluster associated with self-reported Caucasian donors. The aim of the study was to test whether cataloging public T cell receptors could identify signatures of past pathogen exposure. The T cell repertoires of some 670 subjects were profiled by immunosequencing and related to cytomegalovirus serostatus. Besides the first cohort of hundreds of subjects, a separate validation cohort made up of about 120 different subjects was used. To predict cytomegalovirus infection status, the study brought together high-throughput TCR immunosequencing, statistical association of individual TCRs with disease status, and machine learning. A later analysis re-examined previously published TCR beta repertoires from 610 or so donors and added high-resolution HLA genotyping to investigate patterns of TCR occurrence. The later analysis used no new phenotypic data to find candidate immune exposures, relying instead on TCR beta sequences and their occurrence across donors. An earlier analysis of nearly 600 of the donors applied high-throughput TCR beta sequencing to assess whether each TCR beta V gene segment acted as functional or pseudogenic. Donor age, sex, ethnicity and CMV serostatus were collected together with the repertoire data. Genome-wide SNP genotypes for about 65% of the 666 donors were used in a later genetic analysis, which treated that subset as a discovery cohort. Every discovery cohort repertoire had been produced on one sequencing platform. HLA typing included class I and class II loci at four-digit resolution. The number of typed donors differed by locus: about 620-640 for A, B, C, DRB1 and DQB1; 500 to 550 for DQA1; 606 for DPA1; and some 430 for DPB1. Several DR-DQ haplotypes were handled as single units for association and clustering because linkage in the cohort was strong. Among 300 to 500 genotyped donors of the cohort, an average of roughly 230,000 unique TCR beta nucleotide sequences was sequenced per donor, of which 15% to 20% were non-productive.

The method was the immunoSEQ multiplex PCR assay. A mixture of 60 forward primers for TCR Vbeta segments and 13 reverse primers for TCR Jbeta segments was used in the multiplex PCR. Amplification of the CDR3 region of rearranged TCR beta genes was performed with a multiplex PCR assay on genomic DNA. The amplified TCR beta libraries were sequenced on the Illumina HiSeq System as 87-base-pair reads. The paper's processing steps were these. In a later analysis, around 80 million unique TCR beta chains were counted across the roughly 670 repertoires, and around 11 million of these chains were shared by at least two donors. Raw reads were error-corrected and collapsed into unique sequences by a nearest-neighbor algorithm in which closely related sequences were merged to remove PCR and sequencing errors. To assign V, D and J gene segments, CDR3 sequences were aligned to IMGT reference sequences. For a sequence to be retained, a match of at least six nucleotides was required to both a V gene segment and a J gene segment. A rearrangement counted as productive if the CDR3 had no stop codons and remained in frame with V and J, and every other rearrangement counted as non-productive. CDR3 was defined by IMGT convention, running from the second conserved V-encoded cysteine to the conserved J-encoded phenylalanine. The earlier analysis of about 570 of the donors excluded any sequence lacking an unambiguous match to a single V gene segment. An earlier analysis of roughly 590 of the donors called V segments functional above 56.7% productive rearrangements and segregating when the between-donor standard deviation exceeded 5%. A statistical classification framework was built to diagnose cytomegalovirus status from the catalog of TCR beta chain sequences. A later analysis assigned V and J genes by comparing TCR nucleotide sequences with IMGT/GENE-DB human TR gene sequences. In a later analysis, CDR3 sequences and most-parsimonious VDJ recombination scenarios were assigned using the TCRdist pipeline. A later analysis defined each TCR beta chain by its CDR3 amino acid sequence plus V-gene family, and excluded reads lacking a unique V-gene family. In a later analysis, 450 to 600 highly shared, low-generation-probability nucleotide sequences were removed to address suspected cross-contamination and a sequencing artifact. For each public chain, a later analysis derived a clonal expansion index from normalized ranks of inferred template counts within each repertoire. Generation probabilities in a later analysis came from a VDJ recombination model fitted to out-of-frame rearrangements, and those results were checked against IGoR. Hypergeometric tests were used in a later analysis to score TCR-TCR, TCR-HLA and TCR-CMV co-occurrence, with a repertoire-size bias correction applied to the TCR pairs. In a later analysis, false discovery rates were estimated by permuting HLA or CMV assignments 20 times. In a later analysis, co-occurring TCRs were grouped using DBSCAN, and TCRdist sequence similarity was added for clustering within HLA-allele-positive subsets. Repertoires with fewer than 30,000 or more than 120,000 public chains, plus five repertoires with anomalous nucleotide sharing, were excluded from co-occurrence clustering. TCRdb's version of the immuneACCESS table is confined to in-frame rearrangements and falls short of the full clone set. An unresolved V gene accounts for under half of the shortfall where checked; the remainder is of unknown origin. For V, J and clone size, that table is used; D and trimming come from the DNA. Per the sample table, the count is 200,000 to 250,000 clones. In total, the top ten clones hold roughly 0.98% of the sample.

Results the study describes overall, beyond this receptor: At a false discovery rate of 0.05, a later analysis linked around 17,000 TCR beta sequences to specific HLA alleles. According to a later analysis, parvovirus B19, influenza, CMV and Epstein-Barr virus appeared linked to several top co-occurrence clusters. A total of 150 or so TCR beta chains were listed by the study as associated with cytomegalovirus. Linkage disequilibrium might explain the correlated functional status among segregating V segments, but an unknown experimental factor could not be excluded. A few of the identified cytomegalovirus-associated TCR beta chains were confirmed in vitro to be specific for cytomegalovirus antigens. Fewer than 20 rarely observed V segments, including chromosome 9 orphons, were excluded from the earlier analysis of about 500 of the donors because counts were too low. A cluster of highly shared sequence variants was judged likely to represent a technical artifact of the sequencing pipeline. A later analysis found that most CMV-associated TCR beta chains appeared HLA-restricted, with HLA associations seemingly driven largely by CMV exposure. The authors suggested that the approach could potentially be extended to other disease states and immunological phenotypes. In a later analysis, HLA-associated TCR beta chains showed more clonal expansion and lower generation probabilities than non-associated chains that were equally common. The presence/absence analyses assumed that sequencing depth was roughly uniform across donors, and that assumption may not be true. CMV serostatus was the only immune exposure information available for the cohort. While some public TCRs were present in many individuals, most TCR sequences turned up only very rarely across donors. A later analysis found that TCR association rates varied across HLA loci, with DRB1 alleles showing the most associated TCRs and HLA-C alleles the fewest. In this cohort, only TCR beta chains were sequenced, and detectable features were limited by the absence of alpha or paired-chain data. An association between a missense DCLRE1C variant and V-gene and J-gene trimming of TCR beta chains was found in a later genetic analysis and replicated in an independent cohort. The 87-base-pair reads could not distinguish some IMGT-functional V segments, including TRBV6-2 and TRBV6-3, so those segments were excluded. A further reported finding was that TCR beta sequences accurately predicted the HLA-A and HLA-B alleles for most subjects in the first cohort. Because HLA typing was missing for some donors at each locus, association tests included only the typed subset. In an earlier analysis of under 600 of the donors, most TCR beta V segments were observed in productive rearrangements about 90% or about 30% of the time, broadly matching IMGT annotations. Compared with the 666-donor mean, donors in an Asian-associated ancestry cluster had fewer N-insertions in productive TCRs, according to a later genetic analysis. The classifier was reported to diagnose cytomegalovirus status with high specificity and sensitivity in both the original cohort and the validation cohort. When HLA alleles, especially DR and DQ, strongly co-occurred, attributing TCR associations to individual alleles was difficult.

The cohort was made up of under 800 healthy bone marrow donors. Cohort members were all nominally healthy when sampled, although unrecorded immune exposures were likely present. The donor was CMV seropositive and belonged to the group of around 300 seropositive cohort members. Each donor provided a peripheral blood sample, and peripheral blood mononuclear cells were used for TCR beta sequencing. The Qiagen DNeasy Blood Extraction Kit was used to extract genomic DNA from the blood cell samples. The sequenced material came from PBMCs. Here the chain combines TRBV6-5 and TRBJ2-1, with a weak D call of TRBD2 (6 bases match). The receptor's source is a woman in her 30s in good health and CMV-seropositive. The CDR3 here reads CASSSLAGPYNEQFF. The nucleotide sequence reads TGTGCCAGCAGTTCCCTGGCGGGGCCCTACAATGAGCAGTTCTTC.